The entry below describes one T cell receptor (beta chain). The data were obtained in a study of T cell changes during pregnancy in multiple sclerosis. TCRdb keeps only in-frame clones here, not all; method: immunoSEQ multiplex PCR. The sample has about 80,000 clones, 94% seen once; the top ten hold about 1%. The V end lost 5 bases, the J end lost 6 bases, and 13 bases lay between the germline ends. The CDR3 totals 13 residues. Germline assignment: CDR1 MDHEN and CDR2 SYDVKM. The TCR was taken from a female donor in good health, enrolled as a control in a pregnancy study. Sequencing was performed on peripheral blood, taken in the second trimester of pregnancy. The chain couples TRBV28 to TRBJ1-2; D unclear. This chain's CDR3 is CASSPGSWHGYTF. CDR3 coding DNA: TGTGCCAGCAGTCCGGGGTCCTGGCATGGCTACACCTTC.